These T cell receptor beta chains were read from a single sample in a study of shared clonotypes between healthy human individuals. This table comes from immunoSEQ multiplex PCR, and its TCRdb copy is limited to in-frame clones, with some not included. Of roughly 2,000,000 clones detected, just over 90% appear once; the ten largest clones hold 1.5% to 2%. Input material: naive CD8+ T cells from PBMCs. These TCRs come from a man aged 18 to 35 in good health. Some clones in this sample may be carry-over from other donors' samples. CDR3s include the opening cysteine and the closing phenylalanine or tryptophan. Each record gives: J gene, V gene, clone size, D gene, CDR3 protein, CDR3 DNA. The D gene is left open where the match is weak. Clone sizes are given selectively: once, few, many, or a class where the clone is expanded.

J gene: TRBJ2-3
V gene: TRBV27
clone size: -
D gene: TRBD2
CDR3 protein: CASSLIGLAGGTDTQYF
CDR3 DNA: TGTGCCAGCAGTTTAATAGGGCTAGCGGGGGGTACAGATACGCAGTATTTT

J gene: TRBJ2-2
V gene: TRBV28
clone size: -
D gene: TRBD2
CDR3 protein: CASSRTSGRAISGELFF
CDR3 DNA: TGTGCCAGCAGCCGTACTAGCGGGAGGGCCATTTCCGGGGAGCTGTTTTTT

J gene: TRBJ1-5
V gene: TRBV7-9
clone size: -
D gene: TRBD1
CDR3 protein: CASSLEGQGPYSNQPQHF
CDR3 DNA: TGTGCCAGCAGCTTAGAGGGACAGGGGCCCTATAGCAATCAGCCCCAGCATTTT

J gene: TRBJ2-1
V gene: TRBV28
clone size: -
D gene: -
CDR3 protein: CASSFGAGDVNEQFF
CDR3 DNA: TGTGCCAGCAGTTTTGGGGCAGGGGACGTCAATGAGCAGTTCTTC

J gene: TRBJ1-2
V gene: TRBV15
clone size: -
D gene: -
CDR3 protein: CATSREFGYGYTF
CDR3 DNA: TGTGCCACCAGCAGAGAGTTCGGGTACGGCTACACCTTC

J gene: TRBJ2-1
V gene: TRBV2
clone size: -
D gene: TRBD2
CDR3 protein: CASRSRELGYNEQFF
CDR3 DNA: TGTGCCAGCAGATCGCGGGAGTTGGGCTACAATGAGCAGTTCTTC

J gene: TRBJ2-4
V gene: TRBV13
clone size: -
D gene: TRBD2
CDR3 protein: CASSLESSGRDIQYF
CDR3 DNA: TGTGCCAGCAGCTTAGAATCTAGCGGAAGGGACATTCAGTACTTC

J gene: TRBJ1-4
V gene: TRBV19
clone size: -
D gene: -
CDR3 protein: CASLKAGEGKLFF
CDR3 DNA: TGTGCCAGCCTAAAGGCGGGAGAGGGAAAACTGTTTTTT

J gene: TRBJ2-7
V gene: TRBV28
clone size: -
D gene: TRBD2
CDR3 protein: CASSRGEGSYEQYF
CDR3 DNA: TGTGCCAGCAGTCGGGGGGAGGGGTCCTACGAGCAGTACTTC

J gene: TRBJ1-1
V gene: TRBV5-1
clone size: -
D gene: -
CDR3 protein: CASSPNRVENTEAFF
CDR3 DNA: TGCGCCAGCAGCCCCAATAGGGTGGAGAACACTGAAGCTTTCTTT

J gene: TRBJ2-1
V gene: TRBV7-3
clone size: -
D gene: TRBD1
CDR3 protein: CASSLPDRENEQFF
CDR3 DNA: TGTGCCAGCAGCTTACCGGACAGGGAAAATGAGCAGTTCTTC

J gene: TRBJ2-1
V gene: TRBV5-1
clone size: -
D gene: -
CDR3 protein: CASSSVKGIYNEQFF
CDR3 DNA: TGCGCCAGCAGTTCGGTAAAGGGGATCTACAATGAGCAGTTCTTC

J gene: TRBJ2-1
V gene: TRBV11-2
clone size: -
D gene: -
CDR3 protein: CASRESAHEQFF
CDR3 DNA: TGTGCCAGCAGAGAAAGCGCCCATGAGCAGTTCTTC

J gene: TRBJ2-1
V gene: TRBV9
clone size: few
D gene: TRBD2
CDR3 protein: CASSVVGEGEQFF
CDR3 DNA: TGTGCCAGCAGCGTAGTAGGGGAGGGTGAGCAGTTCTTC

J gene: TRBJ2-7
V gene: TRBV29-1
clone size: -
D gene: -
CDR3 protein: CSVASGTTSYEQYF
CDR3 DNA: TGCAGCGTGGCCTCGGGGACGACGTCCTACGAGCAGTACTTC

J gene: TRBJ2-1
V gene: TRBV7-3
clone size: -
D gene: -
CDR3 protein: CASSLLRGNEQFF
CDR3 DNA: TGTGCCAGCAGCTTATTAAGGGGCAATGAGCAGTTCTTC

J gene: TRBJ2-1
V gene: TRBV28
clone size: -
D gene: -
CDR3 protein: CASSFRREAYNEQFF
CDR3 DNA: TGTGCCAGCAGTTTTCGTAGAGAAGCCTACAATGAGCAGTTCTTC

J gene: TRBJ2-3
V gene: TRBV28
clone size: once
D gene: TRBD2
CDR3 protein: CASSMTSVSFTDTQYF
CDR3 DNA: TGTGCCAGCAGCATGACTAGCGTTAGTTTCACAGATACGCAGTATTTT

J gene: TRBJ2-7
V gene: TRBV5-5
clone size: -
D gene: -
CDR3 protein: CASSAIREYIYEQYF
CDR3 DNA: TGTGCCAGCAGCGCAATCAGGGAATACATCTACGAGCAGTACTTC

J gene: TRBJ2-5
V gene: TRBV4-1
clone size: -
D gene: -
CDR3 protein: CASSLVSGETQYF
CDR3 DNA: TGCGCCAGCAGTCTAGTAAGTGGAGAGACCCAGTACTTC

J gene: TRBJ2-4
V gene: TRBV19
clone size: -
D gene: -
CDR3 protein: CASSLLKGDPNIQYF
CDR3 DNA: TGTGCCAGTAGTCTTCTTAAGGGAGACCCAAACATTCAGTACTTC

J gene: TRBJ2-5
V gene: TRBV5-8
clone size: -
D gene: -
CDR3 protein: CASSLSVRETQYF
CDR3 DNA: TGTGCCAGCAGCTTAAGCGTCCGAGAGACCCAGTACTTC

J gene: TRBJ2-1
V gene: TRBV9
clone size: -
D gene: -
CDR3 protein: CASSLGDLPLSSYNEQFF
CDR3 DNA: TGTGCCAGCAGCCTTGGGGACTTGCCACTCTCCTCCTACAATGAGCAGTTCTTC

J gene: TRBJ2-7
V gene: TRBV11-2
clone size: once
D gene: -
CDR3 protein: CASSLVGNIHEQYF
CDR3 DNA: TGTGCCAGCAGCTTAGTCGGGAACATCCACGAGCAGTACTTC

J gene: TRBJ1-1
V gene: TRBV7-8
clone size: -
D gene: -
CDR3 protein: CASSPSPIEAFF
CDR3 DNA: TGTGCCAGCAGCCCCTCCCCGATTGAAGCTTTCTTT

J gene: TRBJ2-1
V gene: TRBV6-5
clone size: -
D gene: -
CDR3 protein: CASSYGGGGYNEQFF
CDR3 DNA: TGTGCCAGCAGTTATGGAGGGGGGGGCTACAATGAGCAGTTCTTC

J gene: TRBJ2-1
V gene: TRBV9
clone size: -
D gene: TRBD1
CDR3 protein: CASSAPQGSYNEQFF
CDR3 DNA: TGTGCCAGCAGCGCACCACAGGGGTCCTACAATGAGCAGTTCTTC

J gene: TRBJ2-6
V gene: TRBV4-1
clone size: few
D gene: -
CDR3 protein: CASSQVGTGANVLTF
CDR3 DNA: TGCGCCAGCAGCCAAGTGGGGACTGGGGCCAACGTCCTGACTTTC

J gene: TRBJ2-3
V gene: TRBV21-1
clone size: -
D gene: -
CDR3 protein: CASSKPSGAFPDTQYF
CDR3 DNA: TGTGCCAGCAGCAAACCGTCAGGGGCGTTCCCAGATACGCAGTATTTT

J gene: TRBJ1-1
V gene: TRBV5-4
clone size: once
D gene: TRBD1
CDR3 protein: CASSSDRGPEAFF
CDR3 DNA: TGTGCCAGCAGCTCGGACAGGGGGCCTGAAGCTTTCTTT

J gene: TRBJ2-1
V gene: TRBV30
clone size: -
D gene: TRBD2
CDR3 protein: CAWSTGGRYNEQFF
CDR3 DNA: TGTGCCTGGAGTACGGGAGGGAGGTACAATGAGCAGTTCTTC

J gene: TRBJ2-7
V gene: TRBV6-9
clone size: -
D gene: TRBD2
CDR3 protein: CASSYSSGGRLYEQYF
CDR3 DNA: TGTGCCAGCAGTTACTCGAGCGGGGGGCGCTTGTACGAGCAGTACTTC

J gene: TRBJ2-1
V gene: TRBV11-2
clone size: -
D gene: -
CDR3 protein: CASSLGAGTYNEQFF
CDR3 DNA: TGTGCCAGCAGCTTAGGAGCCGGAACTTACAATGAGCAGTTCTTC

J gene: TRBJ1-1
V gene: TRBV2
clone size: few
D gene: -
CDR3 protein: CASSAVNTEAFF
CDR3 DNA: TGTGCCAGCAGTGCCGTGAACACTGAAGCTTTCTTT

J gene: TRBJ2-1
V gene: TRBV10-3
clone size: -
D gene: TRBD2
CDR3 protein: CAISSGLAGYNEQFF
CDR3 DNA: TGTGCCATCAGTTCGGGACTAGCGGGGTACAATGAGCAGTTCTTC

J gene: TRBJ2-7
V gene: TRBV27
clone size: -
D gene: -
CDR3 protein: CASSFLGPLYEQYF
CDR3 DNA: TGTGCCAGCAGTTTCTTAGGCCCCCTCTACGAGCAGTACTTC

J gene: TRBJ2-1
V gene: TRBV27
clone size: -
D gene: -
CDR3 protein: CASSSLIARSGNEQFF
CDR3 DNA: TGTGCCAGCAGTTCTTTAATAGCGCGGTCGGGGAATGAGCAGTTCTTC

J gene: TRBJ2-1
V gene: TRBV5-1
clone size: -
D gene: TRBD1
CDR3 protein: CASSFGRGTGIHNEQFF
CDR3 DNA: TGCGCCAGCAGCTTCGGGCGCGGGACAGGAATCCACAATGAGCAGTTCTTC

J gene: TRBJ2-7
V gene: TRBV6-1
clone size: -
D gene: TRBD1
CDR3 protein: CASSEGFEGALSYEQYF
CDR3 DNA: TGTGCCAGCAGTGAAGGGTTCGAGGGGGCCCTCTCCTACGAGCAGTACTTC

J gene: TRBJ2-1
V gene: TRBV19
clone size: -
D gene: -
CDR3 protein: CASSIRRSLYNEQFF
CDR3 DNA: TGTGCCAGTAGTATCCGCAGGTCCCTCTACAATGAGCAGTTCTTC

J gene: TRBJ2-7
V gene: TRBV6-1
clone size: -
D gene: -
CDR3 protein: CASSEYEVAGREQYF
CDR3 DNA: TGTGCCAGCAGTGAATATGAGGTCGCGGGGCGGGAGCAGTACTTC

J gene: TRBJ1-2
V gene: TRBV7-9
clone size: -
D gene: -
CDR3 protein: CASSPDRLNYGYTF
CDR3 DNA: TGTGCCAGCAGCCCGGACAGACTAAACTATGGCTACACCTTC

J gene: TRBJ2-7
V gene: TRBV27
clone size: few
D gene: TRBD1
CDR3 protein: CASSSRQGYEQYF
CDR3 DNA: TGTGCCAGCAGTTCCCGACAGGGCTACGAGCAGTACTTC

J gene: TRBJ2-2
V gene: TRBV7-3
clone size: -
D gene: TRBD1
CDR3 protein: CASSLDRASTGELFF
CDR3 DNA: TGTGCCAGCAGCTTAGACAGGGCTAGCACCGGGGAGCTGTTTTTT

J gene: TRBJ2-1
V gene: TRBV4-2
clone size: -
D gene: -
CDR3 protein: CASSQDHNEQFF
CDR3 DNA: TGTGCCAGCAGCCAAGACCACAATGAGCAGTTCTTC

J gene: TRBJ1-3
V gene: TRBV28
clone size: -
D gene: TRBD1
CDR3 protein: CASSYNPGQISSGNTIYF
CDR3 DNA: TGTGCCAGCAGTTACAACCCGGGACAGATATCCTCTGGAAACACCATATATTTT

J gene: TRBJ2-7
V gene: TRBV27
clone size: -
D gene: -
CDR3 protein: CASSLYGGVAVYEQYF
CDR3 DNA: TGTGCCAGCAGTTTATATGGTGGGGTGGCGGTGTACGAGCAGTACTTC

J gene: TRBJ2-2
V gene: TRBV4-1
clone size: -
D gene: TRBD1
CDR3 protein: CASSQGGGIGELFF
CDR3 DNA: TGCGCCAGCAGCCAAGGAGGGGGCATCGGGGAGCTGTTTTTT

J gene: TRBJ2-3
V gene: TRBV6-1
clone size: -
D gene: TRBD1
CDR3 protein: CASSDNRDSFTDTQYF
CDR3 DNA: TGTGCCAGCAGTGATAACCGGGACAGCTTCACAGATACGCAGTATTTT

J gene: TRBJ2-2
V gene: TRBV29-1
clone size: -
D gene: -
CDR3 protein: CSALWGRERGAGELFF
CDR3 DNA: TGCAGCGCCCTATGGGGGCGGGAGAGGGGTGCCGGGGAGCTGTTTTTT

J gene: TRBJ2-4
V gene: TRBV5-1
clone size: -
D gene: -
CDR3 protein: CASSLEGIQYF
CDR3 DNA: TGCGCCAGCAGCTTGGAAGGTATTCAGTACTTC

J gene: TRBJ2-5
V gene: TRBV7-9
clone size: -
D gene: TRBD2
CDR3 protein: CASSPPFVGGTKTQYF
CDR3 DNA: TGTGCCAGCAGCCCCCCGTTTGTCGGGGGGACGAAGACCCAGTACTTC

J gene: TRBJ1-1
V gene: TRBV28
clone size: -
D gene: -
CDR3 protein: CASSFSLTQMNTEAFF
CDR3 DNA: TGTGCCAGCAGTTTCTCTTTGACCCAGATGAACACTGAAGCTTTCTTT

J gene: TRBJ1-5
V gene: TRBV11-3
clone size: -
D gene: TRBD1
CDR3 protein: CASRPGDRGNSNQPQHF
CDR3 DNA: TGTGCCAGTCGCCCGGGGGACAGGGGAAATAGCAATCAGCCCCAGCATTTT

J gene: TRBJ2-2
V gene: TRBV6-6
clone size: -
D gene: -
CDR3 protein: CASRPVSGELFF
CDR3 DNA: TGTGCCAGCAGGCCAGTGTCCGGGGAGCTGTTTTTT

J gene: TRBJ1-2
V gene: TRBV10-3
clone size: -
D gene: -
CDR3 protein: CAISDPVELNYGYTF
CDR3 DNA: TGTGCCATCAGTGACCCCGTCGAACTTAACTATGGCTACACCTTC

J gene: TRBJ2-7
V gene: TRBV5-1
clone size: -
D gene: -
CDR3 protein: CASSLVAGPYEQYF
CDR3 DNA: TGCGCCAGCAGCTTGGTGGCGGGTCCCTACGAGCAGTACTTC

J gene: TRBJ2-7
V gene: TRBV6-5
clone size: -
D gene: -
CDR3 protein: CASSYSEGSGEQYF
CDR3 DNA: TGTGCCAGCAGTTACTCAGAAGGGTCTGGAGAGCAGTACTTC

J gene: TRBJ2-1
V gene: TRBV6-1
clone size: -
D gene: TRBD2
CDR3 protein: CASSERGASGRAREQFF
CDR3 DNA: TGTGCCAGCAGTGAACGGGGGGCTAGCGGGAGGGCCAGGGAGCAGTTCTTC

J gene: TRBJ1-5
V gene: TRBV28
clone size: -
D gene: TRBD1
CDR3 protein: CASRYTDRAGQPQHF
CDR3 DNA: TGTGCCAGCAGATATACGGACAGGGCTGGTCAGCCCCAGCATTTT